What follows describes a single T cell receptor beta chain. Its antigen is currently unknown. The data belong to a study of shared clonotypes between healthy human individuals. Only in-frame clones appear in the TCRdb table, and some are missing; sequencing was by immunoSEQ multiplex PCR. The sample has some 2,500,000 clones, over 85% seen once; the top ten hold 0.36%. This CDR3 spans 17 amino acids. Germline V gene data show CDR1 as MGHRA and CDR2 as YSYEKL. V gave up 1 base and J gave up 8 bases, with 21 bases separating them. Overall study findings and caveats: Memory subsets generally showed lower estimated richness than naive subsets. Generation probabilities were higher for clonotypes shared across all four sorted-subset donors than for unshared ones.

A CD45RA-negative memory subset and a CD45RA+ naive subset were separated from the CD4+ cells. Source material: naive CD4+ T cells from PBMCs. As to subset: CD45RA+ positively selected. The rearrangement uses TRBV4-1 and TRBJ2-1, with D tentatively TRBD1 (7 bases). The receptor was isolated from a man aged 18 to 30 in good health. Some clones in this sample may be carry-over from other donors' samples. CDR3 in DNA: TGCGCCAGCAGCCAAGTTCAGACAGGGACAAGGAGGGATGAGCAGTTCTTC. Encoded protein: CASSQVQTGTRRDEQFF.